Each of the 13 T cell receptor beta chains below was sequenced from the same sample in a study of blood T cell repertoires in COVID-19. Sequencing used immunoSEQ multiplex PCR; TCRdb keeps in-frame clones, though not all of them. The table shows roughly 28,000 clones, with nearly 90% occurring only once. The sequenced sample consisted of peripheral blood. All receptors come from a human donor with acute or convalescent COVID-19. The donor label of this sample is uncertain.

This clone has just a few counts. This sequence joins TRBV5-4 and TRBJ1-5; 10 bases agree with TRBD1. Trimming removed 4 bases from V and 4 bases from J; junction bases left unmatched: 5. This CDR3 spans 15 amino acids. Germline CDR1 and CDR2: SGHNT and YYREEE (reference sequence). The DNA for the CDR3 is TGTGCCAGCAGCCTCGACAGGGGGCTGAATCAGCCCCAGCATTTT. It translates to CASSLDRGLNQPQHF.

The V gene is TRBV5-1, the J gene TRBJ1-6; TRBD1 matches at 8 bases. Germline assignment: CDR1 SGHRS and CDR2 YFSETQ. The V and J ends lost 0 bases and 9 bases, in that order; junction bases with no gene match: 5. There are 15 residues in the CDR3. The CDR3 region is CASSLDTGGGSPLHF. The CDR3 DNA reads TGCGCCAGCAGCTTGGATACAGGGGGAGGTTCACCCCTCCACTTT.

This chain links TRBV4-3 with TRBJ1-2, with D unresolved. The CDR3 covers 15 residues. Trimming took 0 bases from V and 5 from J, leaving 13 bases between them. Per the germline V gene, CDR1 is LGHNA and CDR2 is YSLEER. This CDR3 reads CASSQEQQIPYGYTF. The CDR3 nucleotides are TGCGCCAGCAGCCAAGAGCAACAGATACCTTATGGCTACACCTTC.

This clone was seen more than once but under ten times. The chain employs TRBV27 and TRBJ1-5; no firm D call. The germline CDR1 and CDR2 sequences are MNHEY and SMNVEV (reference sequence). The CDR3 extends over 13 amino acids. This chain's CDR3 is CAPWEGGNQPQHF. The CDR3 DNA reads TGTGCACCGTGGGAGGGAGGGAATCAGCCCCAGCATTTT.

The genes are TRBV9 and TRBJ1-4, with D perhaps matching TRBD1 (6 bases). The germline V and J ends were trimmed by 4 bases and 8 bases, with 18 bases remaining between them. The CDR3 consists of 15 residues. CDR1 SGDLS and CDR2 YYNGEE come from the germline V gene. DNA of the CDR3: TGTGCCAGCAGCATTGGACAGCCCCGAAACGAAAAACTGTTTTTT. It translates to CASSIGQPRNEKLFF.

The V gene is TRBV5-1, the J gene TRBJ2-1, with TRBD2 matching over 7 bases. The V segment lost 0 bases and the J segment 3 bases; nucleotides outside the gene matches: 3. CDR1 and CDR2 (germline): SGHRS, YFSETQ. This CDR3 is built from 15 residues. The CDR3 sequence: CASSLDGLDYNEQFF. The CDR3 nucleotides are TGCGCCAGCAGCTTGGATGGACTAGACTACAATGAGCAGTTCTTC. The full variable domain, its missing parts supplied by reference TRBV5-1 and TRBJ2-1, is KAGVTQTPRYLIKTRGQQVTLSCSPISGHRSVSWYQQTPGQGLQFLFEYFSETQRNKGNFPGRFSGRQFSNSRSEMNVSTLELGDSALYLCASSLDGLDYNEQFFGPGTRLTVL.

This chain uses TRBV3-1 (or the pseudogene TRBV3-2) with TRBJ1-4; 10 bases map to TRBD1. The length of the CDR3 is 15 residues. Germline CDR1 and CDR2: LGHDT and YNNKEL (reference sequence). V dropped 1 base and J dropped 7; count of bases not matched to a gene: 3. The CDR3 sequence: CASSQGDRGGEKLFF. The CDR3 nucleotides read TGTGCCAGCAGCCAAGGGGACAGGGGAGGTGAAAAACTGTTTTTT.

This rearrangement joins TRBV24-1 to TRBJ2-1, with 14 bases fitting TRBD2. Trimming cost V 4 bases and J 6 bases; bases outside gene matches: 4. The germline V gene has CDR1 KGHDR and CDR2 SFDVKD. This CDR3 is built from 16 residues. The CDR3 DNA is TGTGCCACCAGTGACCAGACTAGCGGGAGGGTCAATGAGCAGTTCTTC. Translated: CATSDQTSGRVNEQFF.

J is TRBJ2-1 and V is TRBV5-6; 9 nucleotides agree with TRBD1. This CDR3 spans 14 amino acids. Germline values: CDR1 SGHDT, CDR2 YYEEEE. V lost 3 bases, J lost 6 bases, and 4 bases stayed unmatched. The DNA for the CDR3 is TGTGCCAGCAGCTATTGGGACAGGGCCAATGAGCAGTTCTTC. Translation: CASSYWDRANEQFF. The variable domain in full, with the rest retrieved from reference TRBV5-6 and TRBJ2-1, is DAGVTQSPTHLIKTRGQQVTLRCSPKSGHDTVSWYQQALGQGPQFIFQYYEEEERQRGNFPDRFSGHQFPNYSSELNVNALLLGDSALYLCASSYWDRANEQFFGPGTRLTVL.

The chain employs TRBV6-4 and TRBJ1-6, with D perhaps TRBD1 (5 bases). CDR1 MRHNA and CDR2 SNTAGT come from the germline V gene. Trimming took off 7 bases at V and 3 bases at J, with 16 bases between the two ends. This CDR3 region has 16 residues. The CDR3 loop reads CASNTEGSCYNSPLHF. In DNA form, the CDR3 reads TGTGCCAGCAACACGGAGGGGTCTTGCTATAATTCACCCCTCCACTTT.

The rearrangement joins TRBV3-1 (or the pseudogene TRBV3-2) to TRBJ2-1, with TRBD2 matching 8 bases. The CDR3 consists of 18 residues. The germline gives CDR1 LGHDT, CDR2 YNNKEL (reference sequence). V gave up 4 bases and J gave up 10 bases; unmatched junction bases: 21. The DNA of the CDR3 is TGTGCCAGCAGCCTGCGACTTTCCGGGACTAGAGGTGCTGGCGAGCAGTTCTTC. Its translation: CASSLRLSGTRGAGEQFF.

This clone was picked up one time. This chain's CDR3 is CASSPRTGPFYEQYF. CDR3 coding DNA: TGTGCCAGCAGCCCTCGGACAGGACCGTTCTACGAGCAGTACTTC. J is TRBJ2-7 and V is TRBV7-2; 7 bases map to TRBD1. The CDR3 extends over 15 amino acids. Trimming removed 5 bases from V and 3 bases from J; junction bases left unmatched: 10. CDR1 is SGHTA and CDR2 is FQGNSA in the germline V gene.

This clone is deemed medium-sized. V is TRBV29-1 and J is TRBJ2-5, with TRBD2 matching 7 bases. The CDR3 contains 12 residues. The J segment lost 5 bases and the V segment lost 7 bases, leaving 7 bases of the junction unmatched. Germline lookup yields CDR1 SQVTM and CDR2 ANQGSEA. In nucleotides, the CDR3 is TGCAGCGGTGTCCTCGGGGGGGAGACCCAGTACTTC. Translation: CSGVLGGETQYF.